The 5 T cell receptor beta chains presented below share a single source sample, sequenced in a study of shared clonotypes between healthy human individuals. Data came from immunoSEQ multiplex PCR; TCRdb stores just in-frame clones and leaves some out. This sample has hundreds of thousands of clones, with approximately 96% found just once. CD45RO-negative cells were positively selected for CCR7, leaving out terminally differentiated effector memory CD45RA+ cells. The sequenced sample was naive CD8+ T cells sorted from blood. The receptor set was obtained from a woman aged 25-40 years in good health.

This chain links TRBV27 with TRBJ2-5, with TRBD2 identical over 12 bases. With the DNA end fitting TRBJ2-7 better, the J assignment may be wrong. The CDR3 extends over 16 amino acids. Germline V gene sequence: CDR1 MNHEY, CDR2 SMNVEV (reference sequence). The CDR3 DNA sequence: TGTGCCAGCAGACTACTAGCGGGAGGTACCCTTTACGAGCAGTACTTC. Protein: CASRLLAGGTLYEQYF.

V gene TRBV6-5 combines with J gene TRBJ2-7, with 10 nucleotides matching TRBD2. This CDR3 comprises 15 residues. Germline values: CDR1 MNHEY, CDR2 SVGAGI. Germline trimming cut 9 bases from V and 6 bases from J; bases unmatched to any gene: 14. The CDR3 coding sequence is TGTGCCAGGGGAAAGCGGGAGGGCCTCGGGTGCGAGCAGTACTTC. Translation: CARGKREGLGCEQYF.

The chain is built from TRBV29-1 and TRBJ2-5; D is unresolved. The J call may be in error: the DNA end matches TRBJ2-7 better. This CDR3 has 15 residues. From germline, CDR1 is SQVTM and CDR2 ANQGSEA. CDR3 protein: CSVEFPQPTSYEQYF. For the CDR3, the DNA is TGCAGCGTTGAATTTCCACAGCCAACCTCCTACGAGCAGTACTTC.

The chain has TRBV28 and TRBJ2-2; D may be TRBD1 (6 bases). The CDR3 has 13 residues. Trimming took off 2 bases at V and 7 bases at J, with 8 bases between the two ends. CDR1 MDHEN and CDR2 SYDVKM come from the germline V gene. The DNA of the CDR3 is TGTGCCAGCAGTTTAGCAGGGGTCGGGGAGCTGTTTTTT. It codes for CASSLAGVGELFF. Looking up the rest from reference TRBV28 and TRBJ2-2 gives the full variable domain: DVKVTQSSRYLVKRTGEKVFLECVQDMDHENMFWYRQDPGLGLRLIYFSYDVKMKEKGDIPEGYSVSREKKERFSLILESASTNQTSMYLCASSLAGVGELFFGEGSRLTVL.

The gene calls are TRBV7-9 and TRBJ2-5, with D perhaps TRBD1 or TRBD2 (5 bases each). CDR3 length equals 14 residues. The V end lost 5 bases, the J end lost 5 bases, and 15 bases lay between the germline ends. CDR1 is SEHNR, CDR2 FQNEAQ, per germline (reference sequence). CDR3 protein: CASSVRDGRETQYF. As DNA, the CDR3 is TGTGCCAGCAGCGTCCGGGACGGACGGGAGACCCAGTACTTC. Full variable domain (outside the CDR3, taken from reference TRBV7-9 and TRBJ2-5): DTGVSQNPRHKITKRGQNVTFRCDPISEHNRLYWYRQTLGQGPEFLTYFQNEAQLEKSRLLSDRFSAERPKGSFSTLEIQRTEQGDSAMYLCASSVRDGRETQYFGPGTRLLVL.